What follows are 10 T cell receptor beta chains derived from one specimen sequenced in a study of cytomegalovirus exposure and HLA in healthy donors (dated by TCRdb to 2017 to 2019). Receptor amplification or capture employed the immunoSEQ multiplex PCR assay. As stored in TCRdb, this immuneACCESS dataset retains in-frame rearrangements with V and J assigned. A fraction of the clones does not appear; measured against another copy, unresolved V genes explain less than half of the discrepancy, and the remainder lacks a known reason. This sample holds about 240,000 clones; about 90% were observed only once. The ten top clones hold around 1.2% of the sample. The sequenced sample was PBMCs. These receptors were obtained from a woman aged 30 to 39 in good health and CMV-seropositive.

This clone has only one observation. V and J are TRBV11-3 and TRBJ2-7, with 9 bases lining up with TRBD2. The V segment lost 5 bases and the J segment 4 bases; nucleotides outside the gene matches: 12. The CDR3 covers 16 residues. CDR1 and CDR2 (germline): SGHNT, YENEEA. This CDR3 reads CASSPSASGNSYEQYF. In nucleotides, the CDR3 is TGTGCCAGCAGCCCCAGTGCTAGCGGGAATTCTTACGAGCAGTACTTC.

J is TRBJ2-1 and V is TRBV9, with 7 positions matching TRBD1. J gave up 8 bases and V 3 bases, and 8 bases lay outside the gene matches. The CDR3 runs 14 residues. In germline, CDR1 is SGDLS, CDR2 YYNGEE. The CDR3 nucleotides read TGTGCCAGCAGCGCCGGGACAGCCTCCGATGAGCAGTTCTTC. Protein product: CASSAGTASDEQFF.

This clone showed up just once. The CDR3 coding sequence is TGTGCCAGCAGTTACTCGACGCCGGAGGCTGGCTACACCTTC. This translates into CASSYSTPEAGYTF. The V gene is TRBV6-6, the J gene TRBJ1-2; D gene ambiguous. Looked up from germline, CDR1 is MNHNY and CDR2 is SVGAGI (reference sequence). The CDR3 consists of 14 residues. Trimming left V 0 bases short and J 7 bases short, with 12 bases between.

This chain connects TRBV7-8 to TRBJ2-1; 11 nucleotides match TRBD2. This CDR3 is built from 19 residues. Looked up from germline, CDR1 is SGHVS and CDR2 is FQNEAQ. Trimming cost V 1 base and J 9 bases; bases outside gene matches: 17. This CDR3 is CASSLVFSVAGGLLGEQFF. The CDR3 DNA reads TGTGCCAGCAGCTTAGTGTTTTCGGTAGCGGGAGGGCTCTTGGGTGAGCAGTTCTTC.

The chain couples TRBV27 to TRBJ2-1; weak D call: TRBD2 (7 bases). The CDR3 covers 11 residues. CDR1 and CDR2 from the germline V gene are MNHEY and SMNVEV (reference sequence). Deletions cut 8 bases from V and 10 bases from J, with 12 bases between. The CDR3 DNA reads as TGTGCCAGCCTAGGGGGGGCCGAGCAGTTCTTC. Residues: CASLGGAEQFF.

The rearrangement joins TRBV5-6 to TRBJ1-2, with D perhaps matching TRBD1 (5 bases). V was cut by 1 base and J by 6 bases, with 10 bases left in between. CDR3 length: 13 amino acids. Germline CDR1 SGHDT, CDR2 YYEEEE. CDR3 loop: CASSLSQGDGYTF. In DNA form, the CDR3 reads TGTGCCAGCAGCTTGAGCCAGGGCGATGGCTACACCTTC.

The chain carries TRBV5-5 and TRBJ2-5, with 7 bases fitting TRBD1. The CDR3 runs 14 residues. Looked up from germline, CDR1 is SGHKS and CDR2 is YYEKEE (reference sequence). V dropped 0 bases and J dropped 3; count of bases not matched to a gene: 2. This CDR3 is CASSLGDSEETQYF. The DNA of the CDR3 is TGTGCCAGCAGCTTGGGGGACAGCGAAGAGACCCAGTACTTC.

The genes are TRBV6-1 and TRBJ2-3; D is possibly TRBD2 (5 bases). The germline gives CDR1 MNHNS, CDR2 SASEGT. The CDR3 totals 12 residues. The V end lost 8 bases, the J end lost 5 bases, and 11 bases lay between the germline ends. CDR3 bases: TGTGCCAGCGGGAGTGTTGGAGATACGCAGTATTTT. Residues: CASGSVGDTQYF.

V and J are TRBV9 and TRBJ2-7; tentatively, D is TRBD1 (5 bases). Germline assignment: CDR1 SGDLS and CDR2 YYNGEE. V lost 4 bases to trimming and J lost 3 bases, with 20 bases between them. CDR3 length equals 16 residues. The CDR3 region is CASSPPGAGPLYEQYF. The CDR3 DNA follows: TGTGCCAGCAGCCCCCCTGGGGCAGGCCCTCTCTACGAGCAGTACTTC.

CDR3: CASTPMGANPTRGYTF. The CDR3, as DNA: TGTGCCAGCACTCCTATGGGGGCAAATCCGACCCGTGGCTACACCTTC. This chain uses TRBV2 with TRBJ1-2; possibly TRBD1 for D (6 bases). The CDR3 spans 16 residues. The germline V and J ends were trimmed by 7 bases and 7 bases, with 25 bases remaining between them. Germline CDR1 SNHLY, CDR2 FYNNEI.